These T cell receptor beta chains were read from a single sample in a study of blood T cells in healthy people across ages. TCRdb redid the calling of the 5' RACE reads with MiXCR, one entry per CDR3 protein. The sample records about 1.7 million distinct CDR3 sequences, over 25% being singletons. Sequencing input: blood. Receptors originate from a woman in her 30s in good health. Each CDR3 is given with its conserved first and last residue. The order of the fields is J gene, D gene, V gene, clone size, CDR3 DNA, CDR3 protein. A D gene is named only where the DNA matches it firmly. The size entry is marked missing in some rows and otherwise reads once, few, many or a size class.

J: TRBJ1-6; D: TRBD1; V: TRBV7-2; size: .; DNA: TGTGCCAGCAGCTTAAGGACAGGAGATAATTCACCCCTCCACTTT; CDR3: CASSLRTGDNSPLHF
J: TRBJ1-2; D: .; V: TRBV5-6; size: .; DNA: TGTGCCAGCAGGCCAACCGGGTACTATGGCTACACCTTC; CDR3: CASRPTGYYGYTF
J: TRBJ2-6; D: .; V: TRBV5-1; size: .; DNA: TGCGCCAGCAAGTACAGCTCTGGGGCCAACGTCCTGACTTTC; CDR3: CASKYSSGANVLTF
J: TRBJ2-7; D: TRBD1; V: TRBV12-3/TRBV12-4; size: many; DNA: TGTGCCAGCAGTCGACCACAGGGGGGTAGTGAGGTAGTGCAGTACTTC; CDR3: CASSRPQGGSEVVQYF
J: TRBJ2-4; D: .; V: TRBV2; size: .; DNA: TGTGCCAGCAGTGAACAGCAACTAGCCAAAAACATTCAGTACTTC; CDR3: CASSEQQLAKNIQYF
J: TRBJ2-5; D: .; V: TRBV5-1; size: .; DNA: TGCGCCAGCAGCTTATCGGCGGCCAGTGGAGAGACCCAGTACTTC; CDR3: CASSLSAASGETQYF
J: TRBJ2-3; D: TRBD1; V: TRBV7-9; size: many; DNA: TGTGCCAGCAGCGCCAGACAGGGCTCTGCAGATACGCAGTATTTT; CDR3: CASSARQGSADTQYF
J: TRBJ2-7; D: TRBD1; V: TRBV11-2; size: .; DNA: TGTGCCAGCAGGACCGGGACAGCCTACTCCCACGAGCAGTACTTC; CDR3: CASRTGTAYSHEQYF
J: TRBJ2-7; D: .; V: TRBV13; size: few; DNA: TGTGCCAGCAGTCCTTCTGGCTCCTACAATGAGCAGTACTTC; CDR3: CASSPSGSYNEQYF
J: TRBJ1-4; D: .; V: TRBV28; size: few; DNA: TGTGCCAGCAGTTTTGCACACTCCGGCGCAGATGAAAAACTGTTTTTT; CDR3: CASSFAHSGADEKLFF
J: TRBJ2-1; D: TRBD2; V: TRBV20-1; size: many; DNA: TGCAGTGCTAGACTAGCGGAGGACAATGAGCAGTTCTTC; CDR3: CSARLAEDNEQFF
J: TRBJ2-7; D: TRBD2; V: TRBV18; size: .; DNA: TGTGCCAGCTCAATGACTAGCGGGATGAACGAGCAGTACTTC; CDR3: CASSMTSGMNEQYF
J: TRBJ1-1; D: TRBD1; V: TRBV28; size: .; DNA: TGTGCCAGCAGTTTAAGGGGGGACAGGGAAGCTTTCTTT; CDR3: CASSLRGDREAFF
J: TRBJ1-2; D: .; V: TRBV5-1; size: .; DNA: TGCGCCAGCAGCTCATCGGACGGTCTTGGCTACACCTTC; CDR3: CASSSSDGLGYTF